These T cell receptor beta chains were read from a single sample in a study of blood T cells in healthy people across ages. MiXCR, run by TCRdb on the 5' RACE reads, gives a single entry per CDR3 protein. The table has 590,000 or so distinct CDR3 sequences, about 30% seen once. Sequenced input: blood. All receptors come from a woman of 80 years or more in good health. Each CDR3 is given with its conserved first and last residue. D genes are given only for firm matches. Some rows have no size entry. The others give once, few or many, or a class for an expanded clone.

v_gene: TRBV6-1; d_gene: TRBD1; abundance: many; j_gene: TRBJ1-5; CDR3aa: CASSEAAAGGHQPQHF; CDR3nt: TGTGCCAGCAGTGAAGCGGCGGCAGGGGGGCATCAGCCCCAGCATTTT
v_gene: TRBV7-2; d_gene: -; abundance: few; j_gene: TRBJ1-1; CDR3aa: CASSVLPTRGTEAFF; CDR3nt: TGTGCCAGCAGCGTCCTGCCAACGCGGGGTACTGAAGCTTTCTTT
v_gene: TRBV13; d_gene: TRBD1; abundance: -; j_gene: TRBJ2-1; CDR3aa: CASSRGGSGYNEQFF; CDR3nt: TGTGCCAGCAGTCGAGGGGGCAGTGGGTACAATGAGCAGTTCTTC
v_gene: TRBV9; d_gene: -; abundance: once; j_gene: TRBJ2-2; CDR3aa: CASSDLPGDTRELFF; CDR3nt: TGTGCCAGCAGCGACCTGCCGGGGGACACCAGGGAGCTGTTTTTT
v_gene: TRBV20-1; d_gene: TRBD2; abundance: many; j_gene: TRBJ2-1; CDR3aa: CSARPTSGGANEQFF; CDR3nt: TGCAGTGCTAGACCAACTAGCGGGGGGGCTAATGAGCAGTTCTTC
v_gene: TRBV3-1; d_gene: -; abundance: -; j_gene: TRBJ2-2; CDR3aa: CASSQEAGFNTGELFF; CDR3nt: TGTGCCAGCAGCCAAGAGGCAGGGTTTAACACCGGGGAGCTGTTTTTT
v_gene: TRBV11-2; d_gene: -; abundance: -; j_gene: TRBJ2-5; CDR3aa: CASSLEVQETQYF; CDR3nt: TGTGCCAGCAGCCTCGAGGTCCAAGAGACCCAGTACTTC
v_gene: TRBV27; d_gene: -; abundance: few; j_gene: TRBJ1-5; CDR3aa: CASSLVGPGHQPQHF; CDR3nt: TGTGCCAGCAGTTTAGTGGGGCCAGGTCATCAGCCCCAGCATTTT
v_gene: TRBV12-3/TRBV12-4; d_gene: TRBD1; abundance: many; j_gene: TRBJ2-5; CDR3aa: CASSPDRVQETQYF; CDR3nt: TGTGCCAGCAGCCCTGACAGGGTGCAAGAGACCCAGTACTTC
v_gene: TRBV9; d_gene: TRBD2; abundance: many; j_gene: TRBJ2-1; CDR3aa: CASSLGLADYNEQFF; CDR3nt: TGTGCCAGCAGCCTGGGACTAGCGGATTACAATGAGCAGTTCTTC
v_gene: TRBV12-3/TRBV12-4; d_gene: -; abundance: many; j_gene: TRBJ2-1; CDR3aa: CASSGGGRSYNEQFF; CDR3nt: TGTGCCAGCAGTGGGGGGGGCCGCTCCTACAATGAGCAGTTCTTC
v_gene: TRBV5-1; d_gene: -; abundance: -; j_gene: TRBJ2-2; CDR3aa: CASSLPGAANTGELFF; CDR3nt: TGCGCCAGCAGCCTTCCGGGTGCGGCCAACACCGGGGAGCTGTTTTTT
v_gene: TRBV7-6; d_gene: -; abundance: few; j_gene: TRBJ1-4; CDR3aa: CASSQSTGATNEKLFF; CDR3nt: TGTGCCAGCAGCCAATCGACAGGAGCAACTAATGAAAAACTGTTTTTT
v_gene: TRBV2; d_gene: TRBD1; abundance: many; j_gene: TRBJ1-2; CDR3aa: CASSGRDRYYGYTF; CDR3nt: TGTGCCAGCAGTGGCCGGGACAGATACTATGGCTACACCTTC
v_gene: TRBV2; d_gene: -; abundance: -; j_gene: TRBJ2-2; CDR3aa: CASSEAQSANTGELFF; CDR3nt: TGTGCCAGCAGTGAAGCGCAGTCCGCGAACACCGGGGAGCTGTTTTTT
v_gene: TRBV6-2/TRBV6-3; d_gene: -; abundance: few; j_gene: TRBJ1-1; CDR3aa: CASSYWVDSYNVNTEAFF; CDR3nt: TGTGCCAGCAGTTACTGGGTCGACAGTTACAATGTGAACACTGAAGCTTTCTTT
v_gene: TRBV5-1; d_gene: -; abundance: many; j_gene: TRBJ2-1; CDR3aa: CASSLAQREYNEQFF; CDR3nt: TGCGCCAGCAGCTTGGCACAGCGAGAGTACAATGAGCAGTTCTTC